These T cell receptor beta chains were read from a single sample in a study of cytomegalovirus exposure and HLA in healthy donors. Generated by immunoSEQ multiplex PCR, the TCRdb table keeps only in-frame clones and is missing some. Of about 140,000 clones listed, around 75% are singletons. Sample: PBMCs. These receptors all come from a female donor in good health and CMV-seronegative. CDR3s include the opening cysteine and the closing phenylalanine or tryptophan. A D gene is named only where the DNA matches it firmly. The size entry is marked missing in some rows and otherwise reads once, few, many or a size class.

CDR3 protein	CDR3 DNA	J gene	D gene	V gene	CDR3 length	clone size
CASSEDRVSNQPQHF	TGTGCCAGCAGTGAAGATCGGGTTAGCAATCAGCCCCAGCATTTT	TRBJ1-5	-	TRBV2	15	-
CASSLDLETEAFF	TGTGCCAGCAGCTTAGATTTGGAGACTGAAGCTTTCTTT	TRBJ1-1	-	TRBV7-9	13	-
CASSLSEETQYF	TGCGCCAGCAGCTTGAGCGAAGAGACCCAGTACTTC	TRBJ2-5	-	TRBV5-1	12	-
CASSQEFQNTEAFF	TGTGCCAGCAGCCAAGAGTTCCAGAACACTGAAGCTTTCTTT	TRBJ1-1	-	TRBV4-2	14	-
CASSLGQGRGSEAFF	TGTGCCAGCAGTTTGGGACAGGGTCGGGGGTCTGAAGCTTTCTTT	TRBJ1-1	TRBD1	TRBV27	15	-
CASRTAGMLDTEAFF	TGTGCAAGTCGGACCGCCGGGATGTTGGACACTGAAGCTTTCTTT	TRBJ1-1	-	TRBV12-2	15	-
CASRDSSSGNTIYF	TGCGCCAGCAGGGACAGCTCCTCTGGAAACACCATATATTTT	TRBJ1-3	-	TRBV10-2	14	-
CASSPPGGRDLFTGELFF	TGCGCCAGCAGCCCACCGGGAGGGCGGGACCTCTTCACCGGGGAGCTGTTTTTT	TRBJ2-2	TRBD2	TRBV4-1	18	-
CASSESQGYRPQHF	TGTGCCAGCAGTGAAAGCCAGGGATATCGGCCCCAGCATTTT	TRBJ1-5	-	TRBV6-1	14	-
CASSELGTANTGELFF	TGTGCCAGCAGTGAATTGGGGACAGCGAACACCGGGGAGCTGTTTTTT	TRBJ2-2	TRBD1	TRBV25-1	16	-
CASSGQTSPVPEAFF	TGTGCCAGCAGCGGACAGACGTCTCCGGTCCCTGAAGCTTTCTTT	TRBJ1-1	-	TRBV5-5	15	-
CAISESGRGLHTEAFF	TGTGCCATCAGTGAGTCGGGCAGGGGGCTGCACACTGAAGCTTTCTTT	TRBJ1-1	TRBD1	TRBV10-3	16	-
CASSVEASGGQETQYF	TGTGCCAGCAGCGTAGAGGCTAGCGGGGGCCAAGAGACCCAGTACTTC	TRBJ2-5	TRBD2	TRBV9	16	-
CASSYGTTEAFF	TGCGCCAGCAGTTATGGGACAACTGAAGCTTTCTTT	TRBJ1-1	-	TRBV10-1	12	-
CASSSGSRHTEAFF	TGTGCCAGCAGCTCGGGGAGTCGACACACTGAAGCTTTCTTT	TRBJ1-1	-	TRBV11-3	14	-
CSVLTGVNYGYTF	TGCAGCGTTCTTACAGGGGTAAACTATGGCTACACCTTC	TRBJ1-2	TRBD1	TRBV29-1	13	-
CASSINTEAFF	TGTGCCAGCAGCATCAACACTGAAGCTTTCTTT	TRBJ1-1	-	TRBV28	11	-
CASSFYSGRAYEQYF	TGTGCCAGCAGCTTTTATAGCGGGAGGGCCTACGAGCAGTACTTC	TRBJ2-7	TRBD2	TRBV11-2	15	once
CASSPNVPAGGAYNEQFF	TGCGCCAGCAGCCCAAACGTTCCCGCGGGAGGGGCCTACAATGAGCAGTTCTTC	TRBJ2-1	TRBD2	TRBV4-1	18	once
CASSFLRASTDTQYF	TGTGCCAGCAGCTTCCTCAGGGCTAGCACAGATACGCAGTATTTT	TRBJ2-3	-	TRBV5-4	15	-
CASRTTGFGGYTF	TGTGCCAGCAGGACGACAGGGTTTGGCGGCTACACCTTC	TRBJ1-2	TRBD1	TRBV27	13	few
CASSDPLAGANEQFF	TGTGCCAGCAGTGACCCCCTAGCGGGAGCCAATGAGCAGTTCTTC	TRBJ2-1	TRBD2	TRBV2	15	few
CASGPRVAPISGNTIYF	TGTGCCAGCGGTCCGAGGGTGGCCCCTATCTCTGGAAACACCATATATTTT	TRBJ1-3	-	TRBV7-8	17	-
CASSLGSGFRTEAFF	TGTGCCAGCAGTTTAGGATCAGGGTTTCGAACTGAAGCTTTCTTT	TRBJ1-1	-	TRBV28	15	-
CSDFRQGHTEAFF	TGCAGCGATTTCAGACAGGGACACACTGAAGCTTTCTTT	TRBJ1-1	TRBD1	TRBV29-1	13	-
CASSLYGTAYANTGELFF	TGTGCCAGCAGTTTATACGGGACAGCCTATGCGAACACCGGGGAGCTGTTTTTT	TRBJ2-2	TRBD1	TRBV27	18	-
CASSSSSSVQETQYF	TGTGCCAGCAGCTCTTCTTCTAGCGTTCAAGAGACCCAGTACTTC	TRBJ2-5	-	TRBV7-9	15	-
CASSVGQGGTEAFF	TGCGCCAGCAGCGTAGGACAGGGGGGCACTGAAGCTTTCTTT	TRBJ1-1	TRBD1	TRBV5-1	14	once
CASSLSPGGTEAFF	TGTGCCAGCAGTTTATCCCCAGGGGGCACTGAAGCTTTCTTT	TRBJ1-1	TRBD1	TRBV6-5	14	-
CASSSGLRLLGEQFF	TGTGCCAGCAGCTCGGGACTCCGGTTACTGGGTGAGCAGTTCTTC	TRBJ2-1	-	TRBV7-9	15	-
CSALPRMGGYAEAFF	TGCAGCGCCTTACCCCGAATGGGAGGATACGCTGAAGCTTTCTTT	TRBJ1-1	-	TRBV29-1	15	once
CASSEWTGGAEKLFF	TGTGCCAGCAGTGAATGGACAGGGGGAGCTGAAAAACTGTTTTTT	TRBJ1-4	TRBD1	TRBV6-1	15	-
CASSPGQIYTEAFF	TGTGCCAGCTCACCGGGACAGATTTACACTGAAGCTTTCTTT	TRBJ1-1	TRBD1	TRBV18	14	-